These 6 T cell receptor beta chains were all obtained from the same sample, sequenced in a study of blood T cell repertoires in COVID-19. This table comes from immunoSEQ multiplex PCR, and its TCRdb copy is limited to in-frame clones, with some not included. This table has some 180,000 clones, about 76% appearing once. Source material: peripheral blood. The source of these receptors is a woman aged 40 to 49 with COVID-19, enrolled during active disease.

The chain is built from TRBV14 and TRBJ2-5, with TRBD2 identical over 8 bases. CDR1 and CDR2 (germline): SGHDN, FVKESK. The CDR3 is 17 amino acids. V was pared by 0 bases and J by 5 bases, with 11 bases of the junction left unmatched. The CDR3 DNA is TGTGCCAGCAGCCAAGATCTACTAGCGGTGCCCCGGGAGACCCAGTACTTC. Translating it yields CASSQDLLAVPRETQYF.

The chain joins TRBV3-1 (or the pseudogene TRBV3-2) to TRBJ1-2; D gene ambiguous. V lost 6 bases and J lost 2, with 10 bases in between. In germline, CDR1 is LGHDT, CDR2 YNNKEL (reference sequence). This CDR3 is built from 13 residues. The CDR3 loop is CASRSPGNYGYTF. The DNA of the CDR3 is TGTGCCAGCAGGTCGCCGGGAAACTATGGCTACACCTTC.

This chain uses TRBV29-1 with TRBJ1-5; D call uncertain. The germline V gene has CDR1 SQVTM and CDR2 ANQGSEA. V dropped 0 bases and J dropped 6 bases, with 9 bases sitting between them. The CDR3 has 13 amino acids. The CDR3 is CSVEDQAGQPQHF. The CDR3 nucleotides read TGCAGCGTTGAAGATCAAGCGGGTCAGCCCCAGCATTTT. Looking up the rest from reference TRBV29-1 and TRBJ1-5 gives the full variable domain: SAVISQKPSRDICQRGTSLTIQCQVDSQVTMMFWYRQQPGQSLTLIATANQGSEATYESGFVIDKFPISRPNLTFSTLTVSNMSPEDSSIYLCSVEDQAGQPQHFGDGTRLSIL.

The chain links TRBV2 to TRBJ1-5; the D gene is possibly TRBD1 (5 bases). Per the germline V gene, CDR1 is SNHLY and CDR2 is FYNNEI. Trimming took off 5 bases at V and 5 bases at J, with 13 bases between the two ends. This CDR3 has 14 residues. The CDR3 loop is CASSQDSRYQPQHF. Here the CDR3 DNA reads TGTGCCAGCAGTCAAGACAGTCGCTATCAGCCCCAGCATTTT.

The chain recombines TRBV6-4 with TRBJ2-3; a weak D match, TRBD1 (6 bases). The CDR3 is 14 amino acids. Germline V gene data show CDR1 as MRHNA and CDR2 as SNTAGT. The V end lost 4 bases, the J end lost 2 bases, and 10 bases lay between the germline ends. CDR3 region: CASSVTGNTDTQYF. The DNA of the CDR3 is TGTGCCAGCAGTGTGACAGGTAACACAGATACGCAGTATTTT.

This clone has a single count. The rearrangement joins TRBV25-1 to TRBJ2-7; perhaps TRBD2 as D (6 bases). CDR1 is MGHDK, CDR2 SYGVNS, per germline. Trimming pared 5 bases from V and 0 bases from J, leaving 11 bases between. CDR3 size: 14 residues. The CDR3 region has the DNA TGTGCCAGCAGTCCCCGTAGCGGCTCCTACGAGCAGTACTTC. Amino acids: CASSPRSGSYEQYF.